Each of the 2 T cell receptor beta chains below was sequenced from the same sample in a study of blood T cell repertoires in COVID-19. The data were produced by immunoSEQ multiplex PCR, yet TCRdb's version contains in-frame clones alone and is incomplete. The repertoire has tens of thousands of clones, over 75% of them found once; the top ten carry approximately 6.2%. The sample taken for sequencing was peripheral blood. These receptors were taken from a human donor in a cohort sampled during active COVID-19.

The chain combines TRBV7-2 with TRBJ2-2; 14 bases are a match to TRBD2. The J segment lost 1 base and the V segment lost 4 bases, leaving 5 bases of the junction unmatched. This CDR3 contains 18 residues. Germline CDR1 SGHTA, CDR2 FQGNSA. CDR3 amino acids: CASSSGLAGALNTGELFF. CDR3 in DNA: TGTGCCAGCAGCTCGGGACTAGCGGGGGCCCTGAACACCGGGGAGCTGTTTTTT.

This rearrangement joins TRBV6-5 to TRBJ2-5; 9 bases are shared with TRBD2. The CDR3 contains 15 residues. Trimming at V came to 7 bases and at J to 1 base, leaving 7 bases not matched to a gene. Germline-derived CDR1 and CDR2 are MNHEY and SVGAGI. The CDR3 DNA is TGTGCCAGCACCATATCTAGCGGGGCCCAAGAGACCCAGTACTTC. It is translated as CASTISSGAQETQYF.